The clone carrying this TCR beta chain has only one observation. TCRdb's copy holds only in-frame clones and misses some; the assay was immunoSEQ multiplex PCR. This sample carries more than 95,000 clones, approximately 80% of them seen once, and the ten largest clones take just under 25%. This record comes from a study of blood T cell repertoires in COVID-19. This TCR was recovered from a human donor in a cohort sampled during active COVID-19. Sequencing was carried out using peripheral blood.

The CDR3 loop reads CASSIGRGEGYGYTF. The CDR3 DNA follows: TGTGCCAGTAGTATAGGAAGGGGCGAAGGCTATGGCTACACCTTC. The chain uses TRBV19 and TRBJ1-2; tentative D call: TRBD1 (5 bases). CDR1 and CDR2 from the germline V gene are LNHDA and SQIVND (reference sequence). The CDR3 runs 15 residues. Trimming took 1 base from V and 4 from J, leaving 13 bases between them.